What follows is one TCR beta chain and its context. The junction had 12 bases not matched to a gene; V was cut back by 6 bases and J by 15 bases. From germline, CDR1 is SNHLY and CDR2 FYNNEI. The length of the CDR3 is 14 residues. These data are taken from a study of T cells in localized non-small cell lung cancer. Data came from immunoSEQ multiplex PCR; TCRdb stores just in-frame clones and leaves some out. The table lists about 30,000 clones, around nine tenths of them singletons. The genes are TRBV2 and TRBJ2-1, with 12 bases fitting TRBD1. The sequencing here drew on peripheral blood, taken before any cancer treatment. The TCR originated in an older female donor with stage III squamous cell lung carcinoma. The CDR3 region has the DNA TGTGCCAGCAGCGGGACAGGGGGCTCCGCTGTACGGTTCTTC. The encoded protein is CASSGTGGSAVRFF. Full variable domain (rest looked up from reference TRBV2 and TRBJ2-1): EPEVTQTPSHQVTQMGQEVILRCVPISNHLYFYWYRQILGQKVEFLVSFYNNEISEKSEIFDDQFSVERPDGSNFTLKIRSTKLEDSAMYFCASSGTGGSAVRFFGPGTRLTVL.